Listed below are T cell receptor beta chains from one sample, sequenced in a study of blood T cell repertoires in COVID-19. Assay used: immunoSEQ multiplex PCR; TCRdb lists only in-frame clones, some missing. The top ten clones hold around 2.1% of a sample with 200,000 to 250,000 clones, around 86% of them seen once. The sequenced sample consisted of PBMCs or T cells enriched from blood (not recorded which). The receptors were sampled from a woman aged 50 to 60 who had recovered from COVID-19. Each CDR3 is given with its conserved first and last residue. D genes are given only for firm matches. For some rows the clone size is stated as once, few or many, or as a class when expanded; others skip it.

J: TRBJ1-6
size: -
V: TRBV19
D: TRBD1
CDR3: CASGGQGAPSYNSPLHF
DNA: TGTGCCAGTGGGGGACAGGGGGCGCCGTCCTATAATTCACCCCTCCACTTT

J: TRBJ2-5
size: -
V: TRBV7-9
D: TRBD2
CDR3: CASSPFSAGGIETQYF
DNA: TGTGCCAGCAGCCCCTTTTCTGCGGGAGGGATTGAGACCCAGTACTTC

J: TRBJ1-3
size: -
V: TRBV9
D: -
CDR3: CASSREDRNTIYF
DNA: TGTGCCAGCTCCCGTGAGGATCGGAACACCATATATTTT

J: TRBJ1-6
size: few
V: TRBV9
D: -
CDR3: CASSVVPPGSPLHF
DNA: TGTGCCAGCAGCGTAGTCCCACCGGGGTCACCCCTCCACTTT

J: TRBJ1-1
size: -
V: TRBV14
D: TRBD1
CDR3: CASSQQSQGPRTEAFF
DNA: TGTGCCAGCAGCCAACAGTCACAGGGGCCAAGGACTGAAGCTTTCTTT

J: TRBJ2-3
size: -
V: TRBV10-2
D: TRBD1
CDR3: CASSGQGRTDTQYF
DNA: TGCGCCAGCAGTGGACAGGGACGCACAGATACGCAGTATTTT

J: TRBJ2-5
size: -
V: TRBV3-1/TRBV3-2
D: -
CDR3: CASSQPEETQYF
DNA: TGTGCCAGCAGCCAACCCGAAGAGACCCAGTACTTC

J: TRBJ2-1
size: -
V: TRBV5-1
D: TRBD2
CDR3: CASSLAVGGRGNEQFF
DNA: TGCGCCAGCAGCTTGGCGGTCGGCGGGAGAGGGAATGAGCAGTTCTTC

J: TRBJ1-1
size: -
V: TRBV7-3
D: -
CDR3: CASSLIRQENTEAFF
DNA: TGTGCCAGCAGCTTAATTCGACAGGAGAACACTGAAGCTTTCTTT

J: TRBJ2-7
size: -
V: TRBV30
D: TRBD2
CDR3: CAWSVSGVSYEQYF
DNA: TGTGCCTGGAGTGTTAGCGGGGTTTCCTACGAGCAGTACTTC

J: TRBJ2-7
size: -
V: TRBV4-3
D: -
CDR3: CASSQATGSGEQYF
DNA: TGCGCCAGCAGCCAAGCCACAGGTTCGGGCGAGCAGTACTTC

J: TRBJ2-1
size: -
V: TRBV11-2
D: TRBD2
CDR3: CASSLLAGGSNEQFF
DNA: TGTGCCAGCAGCCTTCTAGCGGGAGGTTCAAATGAGCAGTTCTTC

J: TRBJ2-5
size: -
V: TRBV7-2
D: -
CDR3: CASSLAGAGETQYF
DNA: TGTGCCAGCAGCTTAGCGGGGGCTGGGGAGACCCAGTACTTC

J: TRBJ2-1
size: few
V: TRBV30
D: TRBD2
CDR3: CAWSRLAESYNEQFF
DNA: TGTGCCTGGAGTAGGCTAGCGGAGTCCTACAATGAGCAGTTCTTC

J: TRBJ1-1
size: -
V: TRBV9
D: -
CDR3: CASSVALGGAGVLDTEAFF
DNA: TGTGCCAGCAGCGTAGCTCTCGGGGGCGCGGGGGTTCTTGACACTGAAGCTTTCTTT

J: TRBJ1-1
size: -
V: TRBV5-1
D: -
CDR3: CASTMDSMNTEAFF
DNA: TGCGCCAGCACCATGGACAGTATGAACACTGAAGCTTTCTTT

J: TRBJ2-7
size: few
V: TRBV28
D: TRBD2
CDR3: CASSFIAGVGHEQYF
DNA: TGTGCCAGCAGTTTCATAGCGGGAGTGGGCCACGAGCAGTACTTC

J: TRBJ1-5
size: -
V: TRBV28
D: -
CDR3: CASSPWGPVWVDSNQPQHF
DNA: TGTGCCAGCAGCCCCTGGGGGCCCGTCTGGGTAGATAGCAATCAGCCCCAGCATTTT

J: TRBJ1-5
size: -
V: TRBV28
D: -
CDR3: CASSHRWTYYSNQPQHF
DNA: TGTGCCAGCAGTCACCGATGGACATACTATAGCAATCAGCCCCAGCATTTT

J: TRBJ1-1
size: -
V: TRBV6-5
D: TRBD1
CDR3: CASRRQGRGTEAFF
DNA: TGTGCCAGCAGGAGACAGGGGCGCGGCACTGAAGCTTTCTTT

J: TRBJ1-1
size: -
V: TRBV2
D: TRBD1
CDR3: CAIWTGSNTEAFF
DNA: TGTGCCATCTGGACAGGGTCGAACACTGAAGCTTTCTTT

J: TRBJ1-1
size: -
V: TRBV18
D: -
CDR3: CASSIQGNTEAFF
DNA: TGTGCCAGCTCAATTCAGGGGAACACTGAAGCTTTCTTT

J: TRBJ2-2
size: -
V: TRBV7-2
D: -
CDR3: CASSRDSSPGELFF
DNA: TGTGCCAGCAGCCGGGACTCCTCCCCCGGGGAGCTGTTTTTT

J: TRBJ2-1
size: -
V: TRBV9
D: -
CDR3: CASSGGRTRTAYNEQFF
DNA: TGTGCCAGCAGCGGAGGTAGGACTCGCACCGCCTACAATGAGCAGTTCTTC

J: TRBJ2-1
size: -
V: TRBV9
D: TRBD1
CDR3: CASSAQGINEQFF
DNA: TGTGCCAGCAGCGCACAGGGGATTAATGAGCAGTTCTTC

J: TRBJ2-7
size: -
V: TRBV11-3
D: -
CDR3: CASSFGTATTYEQYF
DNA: TGTGCCAGCAGTTTTGGGACTGCCACTACCTACGAGCAGTACTTC

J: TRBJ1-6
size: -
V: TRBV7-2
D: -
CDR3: CASSLEPPSSYNSPLHF
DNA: TGTGCCAGCAGCTTAGAACCCCCGAGCTCCTATAATTCACCCCTCCACTTT

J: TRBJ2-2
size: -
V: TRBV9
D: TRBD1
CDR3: CASSVVGQGWAGELFF
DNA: TGTGCCAGCAGCGTAGTGGGACAGGGCTGGGCCGGGGAGCTGTTTTTT

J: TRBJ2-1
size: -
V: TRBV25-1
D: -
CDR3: CASSDHRFTYNEQFF
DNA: TGTGCCAGCAGTGACCACAGGTTTACCTACAATGAGCAGTTCTTC

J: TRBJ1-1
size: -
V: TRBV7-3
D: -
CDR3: CASSLTSGSTEAFF
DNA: TGTGCCAGCAGCTTAACATCGGGGTCCACTGAAGCTTTCTTT